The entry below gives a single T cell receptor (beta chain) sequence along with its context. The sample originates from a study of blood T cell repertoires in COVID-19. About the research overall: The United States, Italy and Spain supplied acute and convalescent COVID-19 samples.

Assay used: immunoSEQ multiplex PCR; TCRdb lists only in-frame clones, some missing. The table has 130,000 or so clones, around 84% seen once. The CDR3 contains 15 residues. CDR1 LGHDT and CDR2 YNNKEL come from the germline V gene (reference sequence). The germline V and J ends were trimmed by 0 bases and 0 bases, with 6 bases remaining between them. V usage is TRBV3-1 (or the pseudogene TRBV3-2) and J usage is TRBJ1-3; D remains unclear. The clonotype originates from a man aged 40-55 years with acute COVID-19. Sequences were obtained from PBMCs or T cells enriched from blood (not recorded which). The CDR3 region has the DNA TGTGCCAGCAGCCAAGATACAGTCTCTGGAAACACCATATATTTT. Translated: CASSQDTVSGNTIYF.